This T cell receptor (beta chain) was captured in a study of PD-1 blockade in classical Hodgkin lymphoma. Study summary: Administration of nivolumab to patients was at 3 mg/kg intravenously every 2 weeks.

A note on this clone: Its target is not known.

Measured with immunoSEQ multiplex PCR; TCRdb has only the in-frame clones, and not every one. The table lists nearly 60,000 clones, approximately 90% of them singletons. Study conclusions and caveats: Similar baseline diversity was found in complete responders and newly diagnosed patients.

The CDR3 covers 16 residues. The V gene lost 2 bases and the J gene lost 4 bases, with 17 bases spanning the gap. The germline CDR1 and CDR2 sequences are SGHNT and YENEEA. Every single patient, without exception, relapsed after autologous stem cell transplantation, and brentuximab vedotin exposure varied. This clonotype was obtained from a human donor with classical Hodgkin lymphoma. The sample was peripheral blood mononuclear cells (PBMCs), taken before the second cycle of nivolumab. J is TRBJ1-1 and V is TRBV11-3; D remains ambiguous. For the CDR3, the DNA is TGTGCCAGCAGCTTATCCACGGGAGGGCGAGGCACTGAAGCTTTCTTT. As protein: CASSLSTGGRGTEAFF.